This T cell receptor beta chain comes out of a study of T cell responses to AZD1222 COVID-19 vaccine. Study-level findings and limits: Mostly white British, mostly female donors; authors suggested clonal diversity may be underestimated. A reported finding is that nearly half of spike-specific TCRs target unmutated variant regions.

The CDR3 contains 13 residues. Germline loops: CDR1 SNHLY, CDR2 FYNNEI. V lost 5 bases, J lost 3 bases, and 3 bases stayed unmatched. Profiled with immunoSEQ multiplex PCR; TCRdb holds only in-frame clones, not every one. The sample lists 120,000 to 150,000 clones, approximately 91% seen once, with just under 2% in the top ten. Note on this clone: Its target is unknown.

The chain is built from TRBV2 and TRBJ1-2; TRBD1 aligns across 7 bases. The clonotype comes from an adult who received the AZD1222 COVID-19 vaccine. This sample comprised peripheral blood, obtained 28 days after the second AZD1222 dose. CDR3: CASSPGTDYGYTF. CDR3 DNA sequence: TGTGCCAGCAGTCCCGGGACAGACTATGGCTACACCTTC. The full variable domain, completed using reference TRBV2 and TRBJ1-2, is EPEVTQTPSHQVTQMGQEVILRCVPISNHLYFYWYRQILGQKVEFLVSFYNNEISEKSEIFDDQFSVERPDGSNFTLKIRSTKLEDSAMYFCASSPGTDYGYTFGSGTRLTVV.